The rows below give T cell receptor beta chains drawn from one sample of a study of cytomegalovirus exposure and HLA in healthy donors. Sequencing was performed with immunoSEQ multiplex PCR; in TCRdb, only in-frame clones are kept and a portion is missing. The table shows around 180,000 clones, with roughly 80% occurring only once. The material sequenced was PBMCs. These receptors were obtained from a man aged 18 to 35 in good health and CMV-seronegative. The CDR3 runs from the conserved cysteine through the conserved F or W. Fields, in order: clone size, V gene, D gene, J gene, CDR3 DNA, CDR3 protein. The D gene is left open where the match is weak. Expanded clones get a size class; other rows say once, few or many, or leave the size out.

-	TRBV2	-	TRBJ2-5	TGTGCCAGCAGTGAGGGTCGAGGCCAAGAGACCCAGTACTTC	CASSEGRGQETQYF
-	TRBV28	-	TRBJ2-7	TGTGCCAGCAGTTCCCTAACAGGACCCTACGAGCAGTACTTC	CASSSLTGPYEQYF
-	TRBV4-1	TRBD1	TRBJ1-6	TGCGCCAGCAGCTCAACAGGGGCTCCCCTGGGATCACCCCTCCACTTT	CASSSTGAPLGSPLHF
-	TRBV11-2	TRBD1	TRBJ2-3	TGTGCCAGCAGCCCATCTAACCGACAGGGGTCCTTAGGGCAGTATTTT	CASSPSNRQGSLGQYF
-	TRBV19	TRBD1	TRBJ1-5	TGTGCCACCAAACCCCAGGGGGATAGCAATCAGCCCCAGCATTTT	CATKPQGDSNQPQHF
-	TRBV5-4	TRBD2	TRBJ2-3	TGTGCCAGCAGCTTGCGAGCGGGAGAGATAGATACGCAGTATTTT	CASSLRAGEIDTQYF
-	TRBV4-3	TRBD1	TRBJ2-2	TGCGCCAGCAGCCAAAGACAGGGATGGCTGAACACCGGGGAGCTGTTTTTT	CASSQRQGWLNTGELFF
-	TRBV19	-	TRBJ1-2	TGTGCCAGTAGTCCAGGGATCTATGGCTACACCTTC	CASSPGIYGYTF
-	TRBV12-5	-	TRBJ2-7	TGTGCTAGTGGTTTGACAGGGCTGACCTACGAGCAGTACTTC	CASGLTGLTYEQYF
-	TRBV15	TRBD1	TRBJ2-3	TGTGCCACCAGCAGAGTGTCCCCAGGGGGTTCAGATACGCAGTATTTT	CATSRVSPGGSDTQYF
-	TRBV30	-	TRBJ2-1	TGTGCCTGGAGTGTACTCGACACCTTTTCTTACAATGAGCAGTTCTTC	CAWSVLDTFSYNEQFF
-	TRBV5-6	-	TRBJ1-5	TGTGCCAGCAGCTTACAGGGATATCAGCCCCAGCATTTT	CASSLQGYQPQHF
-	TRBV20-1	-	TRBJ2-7	TGCAGTGCCCTCCTCCCCTACGAGCAGTACTTC	CSALLPYEQYF
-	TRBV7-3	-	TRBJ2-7	TGTGCCAGCAGCTCGCAGGGTTCGAACGAGCAGTACTTC	CASSSQGSNEQYF
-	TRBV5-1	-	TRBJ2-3	TGCGCCAGCAGTGGCGGGGGCACAGATACGCAGTATTTT	CASSGGGTDTQYF
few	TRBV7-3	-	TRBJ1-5	TGTGCCAGCAGCTTAACGGGGGGTCAGCCCCAGCATTTT	CASSLTGGQPQHF
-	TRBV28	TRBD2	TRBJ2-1	TGTGCCAGCAGTCCAGCTAGCGGGAGATCGTTGAATGAGCAGTTCTTC	CASSPASGRSLNEQFF
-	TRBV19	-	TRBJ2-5	TGTGCCAGTAGTATAATAGGTCCAGGAGGGGCAGAGACCCAGTACTTC	CASSIIGPGGAETQYF
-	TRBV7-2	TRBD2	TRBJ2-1	TGTGCCAGCAGCTTGGGTATCGCTAGCGGGGACAATGAGCAGTTCTTC	CASSLGIASGDNEQFF
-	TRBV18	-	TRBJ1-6	TGTGCCAGCTCACCAGAGGCCGGGGATCGGTCACCCCTCCACTTT	CASSPEAGDRSPLHF
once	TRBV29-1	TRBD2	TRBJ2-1	TGCAGCGTTCGCGGGGGGGACTACAATGAGCAGTTCTTC	CSVRGGDYNEQFF
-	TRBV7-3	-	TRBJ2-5	TGTGCCCTCCCGTACTTGGTGACCCAGTACTTC	CALPYLVTQYF
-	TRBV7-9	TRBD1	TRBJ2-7	TGTGCCAGCAGTAAACAGGGGCTACGTGGCGACGAGCAGTACTTC	CASSKQGLRGDEQYF
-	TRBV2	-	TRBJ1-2	TGTGCCAGCAGTGAAGGTGAGGGACTGAACTATGGCTACACCTTC	CASSEGEGLNYGYTF
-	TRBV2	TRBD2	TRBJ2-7	TGTGCCAGCGGGCGAGCGGGGCTCTACGAGCAGTACTTC	CASGRAGLYEQYF
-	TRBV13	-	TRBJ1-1	TGTGCCAGCAGCTTATTAGCTGAAGCTTTCTTT	CASSLLAEAFF
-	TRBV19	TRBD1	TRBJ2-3	TGTGCCACCGCCGGGACAGGGGACACAGATACGCAGTATTTT	CATAGTGDTDTQYF
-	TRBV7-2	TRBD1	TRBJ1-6	TGTGCCAGCAGCTTAACATGGACAGGAAGCTTCTGGCCCCTCCACTTT	CASSLTWTGSFWPLHF
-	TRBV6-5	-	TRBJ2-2	TGTGCCAGCAGTTACCAGCGGAACACCGGGGAGCTGTTTTTT	CASSYQRNTGELFF
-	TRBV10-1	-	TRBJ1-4	TGCGCCAGCAGTGGGGGGTCAGCGGGAAATGAAAAACTGTTTTTT	CASSGGSAGNEKLFF
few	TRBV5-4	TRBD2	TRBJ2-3	TGTGCCAGCAGCGAGGGACTAGTTGCAGATACGCAGTATTTT	CASSEGLVADTQYF
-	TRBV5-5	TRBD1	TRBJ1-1	TGTGCCAGCAGCATACAGGGGACCCTCTGGATATGGACTGAAGCTTTCTTT	CASSIQGTLWIWTEAFF
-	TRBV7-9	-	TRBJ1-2	TGTGCCAGCAGCGCAGAGGGAACAGGGTTTGACTATGGCTACACCTTC	CASSAEGTGFDYGYTF
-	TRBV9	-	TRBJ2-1	TGTGCCAGCAGCAATAGAGCGAGAAGCTCCTACAATGAGCAGTTCTTC	CASSNRARSSYNEQFF
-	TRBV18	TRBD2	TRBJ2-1	TGTGCCAGCTCACCGCCCGGGACTAGGGATGAGCAGTTCTTC	CASSPPGTRDEQFF
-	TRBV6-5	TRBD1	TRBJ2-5	TGTGCCAGCAGAGAGACAGGGGGTTGGGAGACCCAGTACTTC	CASRETGGWETQYF
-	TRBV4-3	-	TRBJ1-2	TGCGCCAGCAGCCAAGTAGGGGCTAACTATGGCTACACCTTC	CASSQVGANYGYTF
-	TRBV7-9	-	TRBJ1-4	TGTGCCAGCAGCTTAGATGGCGTAGTGGGGGCGTTGCCGGAAAAACTGTTTTTT	CASSLDGVVGALPEKLFF
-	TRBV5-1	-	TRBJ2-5	TGCGCCAGCAGCTTGGGGCTTGGCGAGGCCCAGTACTTC	CASSLGLGEAQYF
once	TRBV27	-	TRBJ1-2	TGTGCCAGCAGATCTTTTGAGGTCACCCACTATGGCTACACCTTC	CASRSFEVTHYGYTF
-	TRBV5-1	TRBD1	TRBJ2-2	TGCGCCAGCAACCTACAGGGGGCTACAACCGGGGAGCTGTTTTTT	CASNLQGATTGELFF
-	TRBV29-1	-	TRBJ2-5	TGCAGCGCAACGGACAGACCGGCTGAGACCCAGTACTTC	CSATDRPAETQYF
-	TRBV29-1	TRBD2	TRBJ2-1	TGCAGCGTTGATGGACTAGCGGCGTACAATGAGCAGTTCTTC	CSVDGLAAYNEQFF
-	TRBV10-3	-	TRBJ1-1	TGTGCCATCAGTGACCCAACAATGAACACTGAAGCTTTCTTT	CAISDPTMNTEAFF
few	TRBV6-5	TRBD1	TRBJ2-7	TGTGCCAGTTGGACAGGGCTGGGCGAGCAGTACTTC	CASWTGLGEQYF
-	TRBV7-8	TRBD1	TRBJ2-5	TGTGCCAGCAGCTACGGGACAGTCCCTCATAGGGAGACCCAGTACTTC	CASSYGTVPHRETQYF
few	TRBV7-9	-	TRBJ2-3	TGTGCCAGCAGCTTCGGCACAGATACGCAGTATTTT	CASSFGTDTQYF
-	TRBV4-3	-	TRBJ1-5	TGCGCCAGCAGCCAAAATAACAGGGATCAGCCCCAGCATTTT	CASSQNNRDQPQHF
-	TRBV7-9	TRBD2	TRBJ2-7	TGTGCCAGCAGCTCGGGACTAGCGGACCCTGGCGAGCAGTACTTC	CASSSGLADPGEQYF
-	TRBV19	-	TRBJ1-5	TGTGCCAGTAGTATAAGGTCCGGAGATCAGCCCCAGCATTTT	CASSIRSGDQPQHF
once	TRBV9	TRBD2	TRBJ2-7	TGTGCCAGCACGGTAGGACTAGCGGGCCCCTACGAGCAGTACTTC	CASTVGLAGPYEQYF
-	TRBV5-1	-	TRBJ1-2	TGCGCCAGCTCCTTTATGGGGGGAGGGAACTCGGATGGCTACACCTTC	CASSFMGGGNSDGYTF
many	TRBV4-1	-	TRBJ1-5	TGCGCCAGCAGCAGACCGGGGAGAAGGCAGCCCCAGCATTTT	CASSRPGRRQPQHF
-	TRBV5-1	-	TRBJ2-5	TGCGCCAGCAGGCTCGCCGGGGGATACCAAGAGACCCAGTACTTC	CASRLAGGYQETQYF
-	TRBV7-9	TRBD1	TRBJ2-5	TGTGCCAGCAGTTCCCCAGGGGGCGCGAGAGAGACCCAGTACTTC	CASSSPGGARETQYF